This T cell receptor (beta chain) comes out of a study of TIL therapy for anti-PD-1-resistant metastatic lung cancer. Overall study context: Patients then received nivolumab; progressors got lymphodepletion, TIL and IL-2. Patients had a median age of 54 years (range roughly 38-75). Most patients had lung adenocarcinoma. By whole-exome sequencing, median non-synonymous tumor mutation burden was less than 1.8 mutations per megabase.

Time point meaning: pre-treatment sample, taken before nivolumab and TIL therapy. The germline CDR1 and CDR2 sequences are SGHTA and FQGTGA. The CDR3 spans 14 residues. V lost 5 bases, J lost 5 bases, and 13 bases lay in between. This was the immunoSEQ v3 assay. Sequencing was performed with immunoSEQ multiplex PCR; in TCRdb, only in-frame clones are kept and a portion is missing. The sample shows 30,000 to 45,000 clones, around 70% of them seen only once. This receptor was taken from a person between 25 and 80 years old with non-small cell lung cancer. Here the sequenced sample was blood, taken at baseline. V usage is TRBV7-3 and J usage is TRBJ2-1; the D gene is possibly TRBD1 (6 bases). CDR3 region: CASSLTTGNNEQFF. The CDR3 nucleotides are TGTGCCAGCAGCCTCACGACAGGTAACAATGAGCAGTTCTTC.